These T cell receptor beta chains were read from a single sample in a study of blood T cells in healthy people across ages. Using its own MiXCR run on the 5' RACE reads, TCRdb lists one record per CDR3 protein. Here the sample spans hundreds of thousands of distinct CDR3 sequences, roughly three fifths being singletons. The sequenced sample was blood. These receptors all come from a man in his forties or fifties in good health. CDR3s include the opening cysteine and the closing phenylalanine or tryptophan. The order of the fields is D gene, V gene, J gene, clone size, CDR3 DNA, CDR3 protein. D genes are given only for firm matches. Clone size is stated in some rows and not others, as once, few, many or a class when expanded.

-,TRBV12-3/TRBV12-4,TRBJ2-4,-,TGTGCCAGCTCGACCGGGACATCACAAAACATTCAGTACTTC,CASSTGTSQNIQYF
-,TRBV29-1,TRBJ2-2,-,TGCAGCGTTGAAAACCCAAGAAGAGACAGCCAACTTACCGGGGAGCTGTTTTTT,CSVENPRRDSQLTGELFF
-,TRBV25-1,TRBJ2-7,-,TGTGCCAGCGGCCCTTACAACTACGAGCAGTACTTC,CASGPYNYEQYF
TRBD2,TRBV12-5,TRBJ2-7,-,TGTGCTAGTGGTACCGGACTAGCGGGGCCCTACGAGCAGTACTTC,CASGTGLAGPYEQYF
TRBD2,TRBV6-1,TRBJ2-7,-,TGTGCCAGCAGTGAATTGAGCGGGGGATTTACCCAGTACTTC,CASSELSGGFTQYF
-,TRBV2,TRBJ2-4,-,TGTGCCAGCAGTGGCGAATTCCTTCGGTACTTC,CASSGEFLRYF
-,TRBV2,TRBJ2-1,-,TGTGCCAGCAATAGAGGACTGAACAATGAGCAGTTCTTC,CASNRGLNNEQFF
-,TRBV20-1,TRBJ1-1,few,TGCAGTGCTAGAGATCCGGTGACTGAAGCTTTCTTT,CSARDPVTEAFF
-,TRBV4-3,TRBJ2-7,many,TGCGCCAGCAGCCAAGATCGCGGGACCTACGAGCAGTACTTC,CASSQDRGTYEQYF
TRBD2,TRBV20-1,TRBJ2-4,-,TGCAGTGCCAGAAAAAAGAGCGGGGAGCTAGCCAAAAACATTCAGTACTTC,CSARKKSGELAKNIQYF
TRBD1,TRBV28,TRBJ1-6,-,TGTGCCAGCAGTCCACGGACAGGGTGGAATTCACCCCTCCACTTT,CASSPRTGWNSPLHF
TRBD1,TRBV28,TRBJ2-1,-,TGTGCCAGCAGTTCAGGGTCCCGGACAGGGTCTGGAAATGAGCAGTTCTTC,CASSSGSRTGSGNEQFF
TRBD1,TRBV24-1,TRBJ2-7,-,TGTGCCACCAGTGGTACGGGACAGGAGAACTCCTACGAGCAGTACTTC,CATSGTGQENSYEQYF
TRBD1,TRBV7-2,TRBJ2-1,-,TGTGCCAGCAGCTTAGCAGGGACAGGGGCTAGCTCCTACAATGAGCAGTTCTTC,CASSLAGTGASSYNEQFF
-,TRBV6-5,TRBJ2-6,few,TGTGCCAGCAGTTACTCGGGGGGCTCTGGGGCCAACGTCCTGACTTTC,CASSYSGGSGANVLTF
TRBD1,TRBV20-1,TRBJ1-4,-,TGCAGTGCTAGAGTGGGGGGCAGGGGGTGGTCTAATGAAAAACTGTTTTTT,CSARVGGRGWSNEKLFF
-,TRBV2,TRBJ1-5,-,TGTGCCAGCAGTGAGGGGCCTGGAAGAAATCAGCCCCAGCATTTT,CASSEGPGRNQPQHF
TRBD1,TRBV28,TRBJ1-2,-,TGTGCCACTACGAACACAGGGGGCGGGATATATGGCTACACCTTC,CATTNTGGGIYGYTF
-,TRBV6-5,TRBJ2-5,few,TGTGCCAGCAGAAGAGACAGAGAAGAGACCCAGTACTTC,CASRRDREETQYF
-,TRBV7-3,TRBJ2-5,-,TGTGCCAGCAGCTTCGGTAGCGGAAACCAAGAGACCCAGTACTTC,CASSFGSGNQETQYF
-,TRBV19,TRBJ2-1,-,TGTGCCAGTAGCCGAAGTTGGTCCGGGGAGAAGCAGTTCTTC,CASSRSWSGEKQFF
-,TRBV4-3,TRBJ2-3,-,TGCGCCAGCAGCCGACAACTTACGTGGACTAGCACAGATACGCAGTATTTT,CASSRQLTWTSTDTQYF
-,TRBV6-2/TRBV6-3,TRBJ2-1,-,TGTGCCAGCAGTTACTCGATTAGACAGTACTCGTCCTTCGATGAGCAGTTCTTC,CASSYSIRQYSSFDEQFF
TRBD1,TRBV14,TRBJ2-3,-,TGTGCCAGCAGCCTACAGGGGGTCGAGGATACGCAGTATTTT,CASSLQGVEDTQYF
-,TRBV10-3,TRBJ2-2,-,TGTGCCATCAGGACGCCATCGAACACCGGGGAGCTGTTTTTT,CAIRTPSNTGELFF
-,TRBV6-1,TRBJ1-3,once,TGTGCCAGCAGTGAAGGGGGAGGAAACACCATATATTTT,CASSEGGGNTIYF
TRBD1,TRBV9,TRBJ1-2,-,TGTGCCAGCAGCGTAGGCCGAGGGACAGCCTATGGCTACACCTTC,CASSVGRGTAYGYTF
TRBD2,TRBV7-2,TRBJ2-7,few,TGTGCCAGCACTCCGGGAGGGTCCTCCTACGAGCAGTACTTC,CASTPGGSSYEQYF
TRBD2,TRBV29-1,TRBJ2-4,-,TGCAGCGTACGAAAAGGGACTAGCGGGAGCCAAAACATTCAGTACTTC,CSVRKGTSGSQNIQYF
-,TRBV28,TRBJ1-1,-,TGTGCCAGCAGATACACAGGGTTCACCACTGAAGCTTTCTTT,CASRYTGFTTEAFF
TRBD1,TRBV7-3,TRBJ2-5,-,TGTGCCAGCAGCTTAGGAGGACAGGGGTTTGCGGCCCAGTACTTC,CASSLGGQGFAAQYF
TRBD1,TRBV27,TRBJ1-2,-,TGTGCCAGCAGTGTTACAGGGGTCGCTGGTTACACCTTC,CASSVTGVAGYTF
-,TRBV27,TRBJ1-2,-,TGTGCCAGCAGCTTTAGGGTAGAGAATGGCTACACCTTC,CASSFRVENGYTF
-,TRBV10-2,TRBJ2-6,-,TGCGCCAGCAGTGACAACTCCCACTCTGGGGCCAACGTCCTGACTTTC,CASSDNSHSGANVLTF
-,TRBV12-3/TRBV12-4,TRBJ1-1,-,TGTGCCAGCAGCCGAACCGCGGAGGGTGAAGCTTTCTTT,CASSRTAEGEAFF
-,TRBV5-1,TRBJ2-2,few,TGCGCCAGCAGTTTCGGGGGAAACGGGGAGCTGTTTTTT,CASSFGGNGELFF
TRBD2,TRBV20-1,TRBJ2-1,few,TGCAGTGCTACGAGCGGGACCCCTCACAATGAGCAGTTCTTC,CSATSGTPHNEQFF
-,TRBV27,TRBJ2-1,once,TGTGCCAGCAGTCCACATTTATCACTTGTTAGCTCCTACAATGAGCAGTTCTTC,CASSPHLSLVSSYNEQFF
TRBD2,TRBV12-3/TRBV12-4,TRBJ2-1,few,TGTGCCAGCAGGTGGAGTAGCGGGAGGGGGAACAATGAGCAGTTCTTC,CASRWSSGRGNNEQFF
-,TRBV5-1,TRBJ2-1,-,TGCGCCAGCAGCTTGAGGGCAGGGTCGGACAATGAGCAGTTCTTC,CASSLRAGSDNEQFF